Below, 8 T cell receptor beta chains from the same sample are listed, as sequenced in a study of blood T cell repertoires in COVID-19. The repertoire was sequenced with immunoSEQ multiplex PCR; TCRdb's copy has only in-frame clones and lacks some. The sample contains some 190,000 clones, 84% of which appear only once. The specimen sequenced was PBMCs or T cells enriched from blood (not recorded which). The origin of the receptors is a woman aged 30 to 39 who had been exposed to COVID-19.

The rearrangement joins TRBV6-5 to TRBJ1-1; 9 nucleotides line up with TRBD1. The V segment lost 2 bases and the J segment 12 bases; nucleotides outside the gene matches: 4. The CDR3 has 12 amino acids. CDR1 is MNHEY and CDR2 is SVGAGI in the germline V gene. The CDR3 nucleotides read TGTGCCAGCAGTTACAACAGGGGGCTCACTTTCTTT. Its protein product is CASSYNRGLTFF.

The chain combines TRBV6-5 with TRBJ1-5; TRBD1 matches 7 bases. CDR1 is MNHEY and CDR2 is SVGAGI in the germline V gene. This CDR3 is 15 amino acids long. J lost 6 bases, V lost 2 bases, and 7 bases had no gene match. CDR3 nucleotides: TGTGCCAGCAGTTACCGAGGGGGCGGCGGTCAGCCCCAGCATTTT. This encodes CASSYRGGGGQPQHF.

The CDR3 sequence: CASSQVRGELYGYTF. In DNA form, the CDR3 reads TGCGCCAGCAGCCAAGTCAGGGGGGAACTCTATGGCTACACCTTC. V gene TRBV4-1 combines with J gene TRBJ1-2; 7 bases match TRBD1. V lost 1 base to trimming and J lost 4 bases; unmatched junction nucleotides: 6. Germline V lookup: CDR1 MGHRA, CDR2 YSYEKL. This CDR3 spans 15 amino acids.

The chain combines TRBV6-5 with TRBJ2-7; tentatively, D is TRBD1 (6 bases). V was clipped by 5 bases and J by 0 bases, with 14 bases between them. Per germline, CDR1 MNHEY and CDR2 SVGAGI. This CDR3 has 15 amino acids. The CDR3 region is CASSPLDSYSYEQYF. CDR3 nucleotides: TGTGCCAGCAGTCCCCTGGACAGCTACTCCTACGAGCAGTACTTC.

The chain carries TRBV9 and TRBJ2-3, with 9 bases aligning to TRBD2. This CDR3 region has 17 residues. CDR1 is SGDLS and CDR2 is YYNGEE in the germline V gene. J gave up 2 bases and V 0 bases, and 7 bases lay outside the gene matches. Here the CDR3 DNA reads TGTGCCAGCAGCGTAGTGGGCGGGGGGGCCATCACAGATACGCAGTATTTT. Its translation is CASSVVGGGAITDTQYF.

The rearrangement links TRBV5-1 to TRBJ1-2; D gene unclear. The CDR3 loop spans 15 amino acids. Per the germline V gene, CDR1 is SGHRS and CDR2 is YFSETQ. V was clipped by 0 bases and J by 2 bases, with 11 bases between them. The CDR3 bases are TGCGCCAGCAGCTTGGCCGTGAGCGGCAACTATGGCTACACCTTC. Translating gives CASSLAVSGNYGYTF.

The chain combines TRBV7-2 with TRBJ1-2; D remains ambiguous. The CDR3 has 13 amino acids. With 1 base removed from V and 6 bases from J, the gap between germline ends came to 9 bases. Germline assignment: CDR1 SGHTA and CDR2 FQGNSA. This CDR3 is CASSLEPVNGYTF. The CDR3 bases are TGTGCCAGCAGCTTAGAGCCTGTGAATGGCTACACCTTC.

The CDR3 DNA reads as TGTGCCAGCAGTTACGTAGGGGCCAACACTGAAGCTTTCTTT. Translation: CASSYVGANTEAFF. The chain joins TRBV6-5 to TRBJ1-1; possible D gene TRBD1, 5 bases. Trimming left V 2 bases short and J 2 bases short, with 9 bases between. This CDR3 has 14 residues. Germline CDR1 is MNHEY and CDR2 is SVGAGI.